This T cell receptor beta chain was identified in a study of OX40 agonist ivuxolimab in advanced cancers. Sequenced by immunoSEQ multiplex PCR; TCRdb stores in-frame clones only, minus some. Among about 73,000 clones, approximately 90% were seen once, and the ten largest hold 0.45% to 0.55%. Overall study results and limits: In a subset of nonresponders, normalized T-cell clonal expansion was also low. Both blood CD4+ and CD8+ T cells showed clonal growth by week 6 at 0.1 to 3.0 mg/kg. CD8+ T cells showed, on average, more clonal expansion than CD4+ cells.

With regard to this clone: What it binds is unknown.

Blood samples were obtained at baseline, cycle 4 day 1, and cycle 7 day 1. The CDR3 runs to 15 residues. Germline V gives CDR1 LNHDA, CDR2 SQIVND (reference sequence). Trimming took off 2 bases at V and 6 bases at J, with 14 bases between the two ends. The TCR originated in an adult with an advanced solid tumor such as melanoma, head and neck, liver or kidney cancer. The rearrangement joins TRBV19 to TRBJ2-1; D is possibly TRBD2 (5 bases). This material consisted of CD4+ or CD8+ T cells sorted from blood, taken in a trial of the OX40 agonist ivuxolimab. For the CDR3, the DNA is TGTGCCAGTAGTATAATTTCGAGCGGAAGCAATGAGCAGTTCTTC. Its protein product is CASSIISSGSNEQFF.